The clone carrying this T cell receptor beta chain occurred a few times. Its antigen is as yet unknown. Primers: 60 Vbeta forward and 13 Jbeta reverse. The method was immunoSEQ multiplex PCR; TCRdb's version includes in-frame clones alone and lacks a portion of them. This table has about 160,000 clones, 68% appearing once. Donors had nominal health at sampling but likely had unrecorded immune exposures. The V end was cut by 0 bases, the J end by 8 bases, with 16 bases between. Germline V gene lookup returns CDR1 SEHNR and CDR2 FQNEAQ (reference sequence). CDR3 length: 15 amino acids. The data belong to a study of cytomegalovirus exposure and HLA in healthy donors. Whole-study findings and limits: In a later analysis, TCR beta V- and J-gene trimming was associated with a missense DCLRE1C variant.

This receptor was identified in a man aged 45 to 65 in good health and CMV-seronegative. Sequenced: PBMCs. The chain combines TRBV7-9 with TRBJ1-2; D gene unclear. Here the CDR3 reads CASSLALAGTFGYTF. The CDR3 DNA reads TGTGCCAGCAGCTTAGCTTTGGCAGGAACCTTCGGCTACACCTTC.